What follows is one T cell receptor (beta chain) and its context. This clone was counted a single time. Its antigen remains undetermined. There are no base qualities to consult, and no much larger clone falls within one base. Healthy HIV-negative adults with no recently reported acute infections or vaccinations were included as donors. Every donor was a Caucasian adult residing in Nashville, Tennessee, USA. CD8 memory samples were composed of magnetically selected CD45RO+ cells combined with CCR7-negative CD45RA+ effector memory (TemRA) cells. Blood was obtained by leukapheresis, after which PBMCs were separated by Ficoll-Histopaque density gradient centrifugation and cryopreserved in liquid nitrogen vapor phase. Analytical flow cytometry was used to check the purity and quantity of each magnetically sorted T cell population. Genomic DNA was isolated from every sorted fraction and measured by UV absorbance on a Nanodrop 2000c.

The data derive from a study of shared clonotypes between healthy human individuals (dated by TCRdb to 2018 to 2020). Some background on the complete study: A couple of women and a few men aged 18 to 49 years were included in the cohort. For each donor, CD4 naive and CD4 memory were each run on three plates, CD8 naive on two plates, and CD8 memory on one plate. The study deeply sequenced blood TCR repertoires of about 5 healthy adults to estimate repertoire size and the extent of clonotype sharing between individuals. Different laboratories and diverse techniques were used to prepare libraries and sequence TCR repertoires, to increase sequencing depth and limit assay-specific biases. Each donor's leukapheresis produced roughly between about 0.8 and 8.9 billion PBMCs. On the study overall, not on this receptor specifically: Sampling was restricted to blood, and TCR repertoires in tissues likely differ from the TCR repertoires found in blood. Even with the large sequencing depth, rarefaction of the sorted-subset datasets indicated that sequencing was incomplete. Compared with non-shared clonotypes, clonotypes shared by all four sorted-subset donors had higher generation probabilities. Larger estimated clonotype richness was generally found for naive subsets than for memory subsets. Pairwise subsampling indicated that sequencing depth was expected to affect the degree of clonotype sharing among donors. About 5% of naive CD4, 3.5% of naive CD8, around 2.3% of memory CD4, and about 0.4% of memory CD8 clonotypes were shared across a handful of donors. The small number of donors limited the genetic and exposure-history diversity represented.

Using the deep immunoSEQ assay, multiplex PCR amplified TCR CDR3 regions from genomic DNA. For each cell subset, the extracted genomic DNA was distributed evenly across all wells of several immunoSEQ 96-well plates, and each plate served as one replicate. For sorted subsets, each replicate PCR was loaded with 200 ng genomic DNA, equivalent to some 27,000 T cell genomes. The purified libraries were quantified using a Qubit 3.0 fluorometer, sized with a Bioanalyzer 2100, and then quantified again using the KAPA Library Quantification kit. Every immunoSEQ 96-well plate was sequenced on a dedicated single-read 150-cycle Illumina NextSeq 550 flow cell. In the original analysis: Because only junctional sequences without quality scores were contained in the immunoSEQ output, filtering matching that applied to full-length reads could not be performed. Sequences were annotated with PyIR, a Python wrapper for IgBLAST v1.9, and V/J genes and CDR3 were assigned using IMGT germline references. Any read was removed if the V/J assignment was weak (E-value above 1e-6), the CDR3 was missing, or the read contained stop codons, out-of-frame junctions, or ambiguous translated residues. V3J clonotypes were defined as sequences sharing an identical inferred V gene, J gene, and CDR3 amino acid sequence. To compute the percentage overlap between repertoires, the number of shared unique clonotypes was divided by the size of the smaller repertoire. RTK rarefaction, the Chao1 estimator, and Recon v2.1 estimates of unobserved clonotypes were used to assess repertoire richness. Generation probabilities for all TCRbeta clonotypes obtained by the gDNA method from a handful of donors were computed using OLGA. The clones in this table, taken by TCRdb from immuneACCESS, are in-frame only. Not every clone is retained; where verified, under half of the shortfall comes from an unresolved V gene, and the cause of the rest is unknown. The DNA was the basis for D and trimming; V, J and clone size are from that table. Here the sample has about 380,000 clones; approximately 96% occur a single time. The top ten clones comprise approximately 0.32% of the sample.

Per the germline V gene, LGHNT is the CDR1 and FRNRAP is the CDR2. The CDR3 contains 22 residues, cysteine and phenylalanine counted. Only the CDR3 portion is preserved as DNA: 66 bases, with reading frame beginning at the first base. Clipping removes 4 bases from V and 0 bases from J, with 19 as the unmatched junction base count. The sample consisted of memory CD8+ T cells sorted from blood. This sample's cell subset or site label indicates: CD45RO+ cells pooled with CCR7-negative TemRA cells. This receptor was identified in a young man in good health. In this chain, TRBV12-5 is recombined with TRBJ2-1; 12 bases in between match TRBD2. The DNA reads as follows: TGTGCTAGTGGTTGGGTACCACCCCTGACTAGCGGGAGCCCAAGCTCCTACAATGAGCAGTTCTTC. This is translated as CASGWVPPLTSGSPSSYNEQFF.